This T cell receptor (beta chain) was recovered during a study of blood T cell repertoires in COVID-19. As for the study in general: Samples came from the United States, Italy and Spain, spanning acute and convalescent COVID-19. T cells, B-cell-depleted T cells, or PBMCs provided the cDNA or gDNA that served as material.

Per the original data handling: Reference gene primer amplification yielded estimated nucleated cell counts. The protocol was immunoSEQ multiplex PCR, while the TCRdb copy is restricted to in-frame clones and leaves out a portion. The V and J calls and the clone size are those of that table, but D and trimming were determined from the DNA. Of around 280,000 clones in the sample, more than 85% were seen once. V lost 4 bases to trimming and J lost 2 bases; unmatched junction nucleotides: 4. Germline CDR1 is MNHEY and CDR2 is SMNVEV (reference sequence). The CDR3 is 14 residues long. This clone has a handful of counts.

The sequenced sample consisted of peripheral blood. The chain uses TRBV27 and TRBJ2-7; TRBD1 matches 8 bases. The origin of this receptor is a man in his 70s with acute or convalescent COVID-19. CDR3 loop: CASSSWDRPYEQYF. Written as DNA, the CDR3 is TGTGCCAGCAGTTCCTGGGACAGGCCCTACGAGCAGTACTTC.